Sequencing of this TCR beta chain was carried out in a study of Ad26.COV2.S vaccination and SARS-CoV-2 variants. Indicated treatment: roughly 18 received Ad26.COV2.S at low or high dose, single or two shots; roughly five received placebo; per-sample allocation not given. Samples came from day 63 after the first vaccine or placebo injection. Per the germline V gene, CDR1 is MGHRA and CDR2 is YSYEKL. V was pared by 4 bases and J by 4 bases, with 0 bases of the junction left unmatched. This CDR3 has 15 amino acids. Using immunoSEQ multiplex PCR, the repertoire was profiled, and TCRdb retains in-frame clones only, with some absent. Of hundreds of thousands of clones detected, about 85% appear once; the ten largest clones hold approximately 3.5%.

This specimen was peripheral blood, taken in a trial of Ad26.COV2.S vaccine versus placebo. The chain is built from TRBV4-1 and TRBJ2-3; 15 bases match TRBD2. This clonotype was obtained from a person between 18 and 65 years old who received the Ad26.COV2.S COVID-19 vaccine or a placebo. CDR3 in amino acids: CASSRTSGGADTQYF. The CDR3 DNA reads as TGCGCCAGCAGCCGGACTAGCGGGGGGGCAGATACGCAGTATTTT.